This T cell receptor (beta chain) derives from a study of blood T cell repertoires in COVID-19. Study information: Specimens from acute and convalescent COVID-19 originated in the United States, Italy and Spain. T cells, B-cell-depleted T cells, or PBMCs provided the cDNA or gDNA that served as material.

Germline assignment: CDR1 SNHLY and CDR2 FYNNEI. V lost 4 bases to trimming and J lost 5 bases, with 12 bases between them. This CDR3 spans 13 amino acids. Data came from immunoSEQ multiplex PCR; TCRdb stores just in-frame clones and leaves some out. This table has approximately 270,000 clones, roughly 91% appearing once. This rearrangement joins TRBV2 to TRBJ2-7; D call uncertain. This clonotype originated in a woman aged 55-70 years who had recovered from COVID-19. Sequencing input: PBMCs or T cells enriched from blood (not recorded which). The CDR3 here is CASSVAYHHEQYF. CDR3 DNA sequence: TGTGCCAGCAGTGTCGCGTATCACCACGAGCAGTACTTC. The full variable domain, its missing parts supplied by reference TRBV2 and TRBJ2-7, is EPEVTQTPSHQVTQMGQEVILRCVPISNHLYFYWYRQILGQKVEFLVSFYNNEISEKSEIFDDQFSVERPDGSNFTLKIRSTKLEDSAMYFCASSVAYHHEQYFGPGTRLTVT.